This is a list of T cell receptor beta chains from one sample in a study of blood T cells in healthy people across ages. Each CDR3 protein gets one entry after TCRdb re-called the 5' RACE reads with MiXCR. Here the sample spans 850,000 to 1,100,000 distinct CDR3 sequences, around two fifths being singletons. The specimen sequenced was blood. Every receptor here comes from a man aged 18 to 30 in good health. The CDR3 runs from the conserved cysteine through the conserved F or W. Each record gives: D gene, CDR3 length, clone size, V gene, J gene, CDR3 protein, CDR3 DNA. A D gene is named only where the DNA matches it firmly. The size of a clone is reported for some rows only, either as once, few or many, or as a class for expanded clones.

d_gene: NA; len: 12; abundance: once; v_gene: TRBV5-6; j_gene: TRBJ1-2; CDR3aa: CASSSLEPGYTF; CDR3nt: TGTGCCAGCAGCTCTCTTGAGCCGGGCTACACCTTC
d_gene: NA; len: 16; abundance: NA; v_gene: TRBV5-1; j_gene: TRBJ2-7; CDR3aa: CASSPRTGTTTYEQYF; CDR3nt: TGCGCCAGCAGCCCACGCACCGGGACGACAACCTACGAGCAGTACTTC
d_gene: NA; len: 14; abundance: NA; v_gene: TRBV27; j_gene: TRBJ1-2; CDR3aa: CASSISGTVYGYTF; CDR3nt: TGTGCCAGCAGTATCTCCGGAACAGTCTATGGCTACACCTTC
d_gene: TRBD1; len: 13; abundance: few; v_gene: TRBV20-1; j_gene: TRBJ1-2; CDR3aa: CSARFRDSYGYTF; CDR3nt: TGCAGTGCTAGGTTTAGGGACAGCTATGGCTACACCTTC
d_gene: TRBD1; len: 15; abundance: few; v_gene: TRBV6-1; j_gene: TRBJ1-4; CDR3aa: CASSAPGGGGEKLFF; CDR3nt: TGTGCCAGCAGTGCCCCAGGGGGAGGTGGTGAAAAACTGTTTTTT
d_gene: NA; len: 12; abundance: NA; v_gene: TRBV9; j_gene: TRBJ2-2; CDR3aa: CASSVDGGPLFF; CDR3nt: TGTGCCAGCAGCGTAGACGGGGGGCCCCTGTTTTTT
d_gene: NA; len: 12; abundance: NA; v_gene: TRBV16; j_gene: TRBJ1-4; CDR3aa: CASSQSAEKLFF; CDR3nt: TGTGCCAGCAGCCAATCAGCAGAAAAACTGTTTTTT
d_gene: NA; len: 11; abundance: NA; v_gene: TRBV20-1; j_gene: TRBJ2-7; CDR3aa: CSARPAYEQYF; CDR3nt: TGCAGTGCCAGACCTGCGTACGAGCAGTACTTC
d_gene: NA; len: 15; abundance: NA; v_gene: TRBV20-1; j_gene: TRBJ2-3; CDR3aa: CSAPSGGWGTDTQYF; CDR3nt: TGCAGTGCTCCTTCCGGGGGATGGGGCACAGATACGCAGTATTTT
d_gene: NA; len: 14; abundance: NA; v_gene: TRBV6-2/TRBV6-3; j_gene: TRBJ1-1; CDR3aa: CASNQLRSNTEAFF; CDR3nt: TGTGCCAGCAACCAACTCCGCAGTAACACTGAAGCTTTCTTT
d_gene: TRBD1; len: 15; abundance: few; v_gene: TRBV4-3; j_gene: TRBJ1-2; CDR3aa: CASSHTTGTGYGYTF; CDR3nt: TGCGCCAGCAGCCATACGACCGGGACAGGCTATGGCTACACCTTC
d_gene: TRBD1; len: 13; abundance: NA; v_gene: TRBV30; j_gene: TRBJ2-7; CDR3aa: CAWETGGAYEQYF; CDR3nt: TGTGCCTGGGAAACAGGGGGCGCCTACGAGCAGTACTTC
d_gene: NA; len: 16; abundance: NA; v_gene: TRBV7-9; j_gene: TRBJ2-5; CDR3aa: CASSPEQFPKSETQYF; CDR3nt: TGTGCCAGCAGCCCCGAACAGTTCCCTAAATCGGAGACCCAGTACTTC
d_gene: NA; len: 13; abundance: NA; v_gene: TRBV20-1; j_gene: TRBJ1-2; CDR3aa: CSASGPTNYGYTF; CDR3nt: TGCAGTGCTAGTGGGCCTACTAACTATGGCTACACCTTC
d_gene: NA; len: 14; abundance: few; v_gene: TRBV10-3; j_gene: TRBJ1-2; CDR3aa: CAISESMTVHGYTF; CDR3nt: TGTGCCATCAGTGAATCGATGACAGTACATGGCTACACCTTC
d_gene: TRBD1; len: 16; abundance: NA; v_gene: TRBV7-8; j_gene: TRBJ1-1; CDR3aa: CASSPAGTGTVTEAFF; CDR3nt: TGTGCCAGCAGCCCAGCCGGGACAGGGACGGTCACTGAAGCTTTCTTT
d_gene: TRBD2; len: 15; abundance: few; v_gene: TRBV10-3; j_gene: TRBJ2-5; CDR3aa: CAISDYPSGGETQYF; CDR3nt: TGTGCCATCAGTGATTACCCTAGCGGCGGAGAGACCCAGTACTTC
d_gene: TRBD1; len: 15; abundance: NA; v_gene: TRBV20-1; j_gene: TRBJ1-1; CDR3aa: CSASFAGGWNTEAFF; CDR3nt: TGCAGTGCTAGTTTCGCAGGGGGCTGGAACACTGAAGCTTTCTTT
d_gene: NA; len: 13; abundance: NA; v_gene: TRBV4-1; j_gene: TRBJ1-6; CDR3aa: CASSQIDNSPLHF; CDR3nt: TGCGCCAGCAGCCAAATAGATAATTCACCCCTCCACTTT
d_gene: NA; len: 12; abundance: NA; v_gene: TRBV12-3/TRBV12-4; j_gene: TRBJ2-5; CDR3aa: CASSLWLETQYF; CDR3nt: TGTGCCAGCAGTTTATGGTTGGAGACCCAGTACTTC
d_gene: NA; len: 14; abundance: few; v_gene: TRBV30; j_gene: TRBJ2-3; CDR3aa: CAWTRVSHIDTQYF; CDR3nt: TGTGCCTGGACCAGGGTTAGCCATATAGATACGCAGTATTTT
d_gene: NA; len: 16; abundance: NA; v_gene: TRBV4-3; j_gene: TRBJ1-6; CDR3aa: CASSQDLGTSLSPLHF; CDR3nt: TGCGCCAGCAGCCAAGATCTAGGAACAAGTTTATCACCCCTCCACTTT
d_gene: NA; len: 12; abundance: many; v_gene: TRBV27; j_gene: TRBJ1-5; CDR3aa: CASRGPNQPQHF; CDR3nt: TGTGCCAGCAGGGGGCCCAATCAGCCCCAGCATTTT
d_gene: NA; len: 14; abundance: NA; v_gene: TRBV10-3; j_gene: TRBJ2-3; CDR3aa: CAITKSPRVDTQYF; CDR3nt: TGTGCCATCACTAAGTCCCCTCGGGTGGATACGCAGTATTTT
d_gene: NA; len: 14; abundance: NA; v_gene: TRBV6-1; j_gene: TRBJ1-2; CDR3aa: CASSDPTGPYGYTF; CDR3nt: TGTGCCAGCAGTGACCCGACAGGCCCTTATGGCTACACCTTC
d_gene: TRBD1; len: 16; abundance: NA; v_gene: TRBV10-3; j_gene: TRBJ1-6; CDR3aa: CAISDRTGEDNSPLHF; CDR3nt: TGTGCCATCAGCGACCGGACAGGGGAGGATAATTCACCCCTCCACTTT
d_gene: NA; len: 18; abundance: few; v_gene: TRBV4-3; j_gene: TRBJ2-7; CDR3aa: CASSQDSERTTLYNEQYF; CDR3nt: TGCGCCAGCAGCCAAGATTCCGAGAGGACTACCTTATACAATGAGCAGTACTTC
d_gene: NA; len: 15; abundance: once; v_gene: TRBV4-1; j_gene: TRBJ2-6; CDR3aa: CASSPKGGGANVLTF; CDR3nt: TGCGCCAGCAGTCCCAAGGGCGGTGGGGCCAACGTCCTGACTTTC
d_gene: NA; len: 15; abundance: NA; v_gene: TRBV20-1; j_gene: TRBJ1-2; CDR3aa: CSVRDRGGRPYGYTF; CDR3nt: TGCAGTGTTAGAGATCGAGGGGGGCGTCCCTATGGCTACACCTTC
d_gene: NA; len: 15; abundance: NA; v_gene: TRBV5-1; j_gene: TRBJ2-4; CDR3aa: CASSSRPQAKNIQYF; CDR3nt: TGCGCCAGCAGCTCCCGTCCTCAAGCCAAAAACATTCAGTACTTC
d_gene: TRBD2; len: 16; abundance: NA; v_gene: TRBV27; j_gene: TRBJ2-1; CDR3aa: CASSHRTSGVYNEQFF; CDR3nt: TGTGCCAGCAGTCATCGGACTAGCGGGGTCTACAATGAGCAGTTCTTC
d_gene: NA; len: 15; abundance: few; v_gene: TRBV5-1; j_gene: TRBJ2-7; CDR3aa: CASSLSQYPSHEQYF; CDR3nt: TGCGCCAGCAGCTTGTCACAGTACCCCTCCCACGAGCAGTACTTC
d_gene: TRBD1; len: 16; abundance: NA; v_gene: TRBV3-1; j_gene: TRBJ2-3; CDR3aa: CASSQHTGTGEDTQYF; CDR3nt: TGTGCCAGCAGCCAACATACCGGGACAGGGGAAGATACGCAGTATTTT
d_gene: TRBD1; len: 16; abundance: NA; v_gene: TRBV4-1; j_gene: TRBJ1-2; CDR3aa: CASSQDGTQGAGGYTF; CDR3nt: TGCGCCAGCAGCCAAGATGGTACACAGGGGGCGGGAGGCTACACCTTC
d_gene: NA; len: 14; abundance: NA; v_gene: TRBV7-9; j_gene: TRBJ1-2; CDR3aa: CASSPRRALYGYTF; CDR3nt: TGTGCCAGCAGCCCACGTAGAGCCCTCTATGGCTACACCTTC
d_gene: NA; len: 14; abundance: few; v_gene: TRBV20-1; j_gene: TRBJ2-5; CDR3aa: CSARGGGGGETQYF; CDR3nt: TGCAGTGCTAGAGGAGGGGGTGGTGGGGAGACCCAGTACTTC
d_gene: NA; len: 16; abundance: NA; v_gene: TRBV6-6; j_gene: TRBJ2-1; CDR3aa: CASNTPFGQSYNEQFF; CDR3nt: TGTGCCAGCAACACACCCTTTGGACAGAGCTACAATGAGCAGTTCTTC
d_gene: TRBD1; len: 16; abundance: few; v_gene: TRBV12-3/TRBV12-4; j_gene: TRBJ2-1; CDR3aa: CASSQGQGNSYNEQFF; CDR3nt: TGTGCCAGCAGCCAGGGACAGGGAAACTCCTACAATGAGCAGTTCTTC
d_gene: NA; len: 16; abundance: NA; v_gene: TRBV4-3; j_gene: TRBJ1-5; CDR3aa: CASSQDLGTANQPQHF; CDR3nt: TGCGCCAGCAGCCAAGATCTAGGAACAGCTAATCAGCCCCAGCATTTT
d_gene: TRBD2; len: 15; abundance: many; v_gene: TRBV10-3; j_gene: TRBJ2-5; CDR3aa: CAISPGLAAQETQYF; CDR3nt: TGTGCCATCAGCCCCGGGCTAGCGGCACAAGAGACCCAGTACTTC
d_gene: TRBD2; len: 14; abundance: few; v_gene: TRBV3-1; j_gene: TRBJ2-3; CDR3aa: CASSQLAATDTQYF; CDR3nt: TGTGCCAGCAGCCAACTAGCGGCCACAGATACGCAGTATTTT
d_gene: NA; len: 16; abundance: NA; v_gene: TRBV7-2; j_gene: TRBJ2-1; CDR3aa: CASSPRTDHLSNEQFF; CDR3nt: TGTGCCAGCAGCCCGCGGACGGACCACCTTTCCAATGAGCAGTTCTTC
d_gene: NA; len: 14; abundance: NA; v_gene: TRBV30; j_gene: TRBJ1-4; CDR3aa: CAWSLGVGWEKLFF; CDR3nt: TGTGCCTGGAGCCTCGGGGTGGGCTGGGAAAAACTGTTTTTT
d_gene: NA; len: 15; abundance: NA; v_gene: TRBV12-3/TRBV12-4; j_gene: TRBJ2-1; CDR3aa: CASSLRGGAHGEQFF; CDR3nt: TGTGCCAGCAGTTTAAGAGGGGGGGCCCACGGTGAGCAGTTCTTC
d_gene: TRBD1; len: 16; abundance: NA; v_gene: TRBV9; j_gene: TRBJ2-1; CDR3aa: CASSPFRDRDSNEQFF; CDR3nt: TGTGCCAGCAGCCCCTTTCGGGACAGGGATAGTAATGAGCAGTTCTTC
d_gene: NA; len: 15; abundance: many; v_gene: TRBV5-1; j_gene: TRBJ2-1; CDR3aa: CASTKTTSSYNEQFF; CDR3nt: TGCGCCAGCACCAAGACAACCAGCTCCTACAATGAGCAGTTCTTC